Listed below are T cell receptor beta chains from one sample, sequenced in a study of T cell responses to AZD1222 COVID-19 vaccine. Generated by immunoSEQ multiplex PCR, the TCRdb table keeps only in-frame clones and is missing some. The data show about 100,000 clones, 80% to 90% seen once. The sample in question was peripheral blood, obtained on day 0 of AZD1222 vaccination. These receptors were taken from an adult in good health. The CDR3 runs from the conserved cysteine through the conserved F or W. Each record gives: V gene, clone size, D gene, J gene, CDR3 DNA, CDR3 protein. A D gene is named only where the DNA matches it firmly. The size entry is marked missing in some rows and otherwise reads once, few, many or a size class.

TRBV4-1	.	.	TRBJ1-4	TGCGCCAGCAGCCAAGGTTGGCAGGGTAGAGAAAAACTGTTTTTT	CASSQGWQGREKLFF
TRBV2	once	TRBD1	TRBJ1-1	TGTGCCAGCAGTTTGCAGGGGGCGGTGAACACTGAAGCTTTCTTT	CASSLQGAVNTEAFF
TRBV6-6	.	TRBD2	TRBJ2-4	TGTGCCACCCACCGGGGAGGGTACAAAAACATTCAGTACTTC	CATHRGGYKNIQYF
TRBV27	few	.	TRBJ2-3	TGTGCCAGCAGTTTTCCAGGCACAGATACGCAGTATTTT	CASSFPGTDTQYF
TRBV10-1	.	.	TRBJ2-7	TGCGCCAGCGCAGCGGGCCTCGGTAGCGAGCAGTACTTC	CASAAGLGSEQYF
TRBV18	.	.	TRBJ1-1	TGTGCCAGCTCCAACTCTATGCTGGCAGGCCGTGAAGCTTTCTTT	CASSNSMLAGREAFF
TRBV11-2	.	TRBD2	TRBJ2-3	TGTGCCAGCAGCTTAGATGTGGGAGGGGCCGGTGGGGATACGCAGTATTTT	CASSLDVGGAGGDTQYF
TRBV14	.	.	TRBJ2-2	TGTGCCAGCAGCTTTCGAGGGGACGCCGGGGAGCTGTTTTTT	CASSFRGDAGELFF
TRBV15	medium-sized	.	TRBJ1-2	TGTGCCACCAGCAGAGATAGGGGGGGGCGCTTGGGAGGCTACACCTTC	CATSRDRGGRLGGYTF
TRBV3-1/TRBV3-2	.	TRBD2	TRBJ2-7	TGTGCCAGCAGCCTGACTAGCGGGGGAGGTTACGAGCAGTACTTC	CASSLTSGGGYEQYF